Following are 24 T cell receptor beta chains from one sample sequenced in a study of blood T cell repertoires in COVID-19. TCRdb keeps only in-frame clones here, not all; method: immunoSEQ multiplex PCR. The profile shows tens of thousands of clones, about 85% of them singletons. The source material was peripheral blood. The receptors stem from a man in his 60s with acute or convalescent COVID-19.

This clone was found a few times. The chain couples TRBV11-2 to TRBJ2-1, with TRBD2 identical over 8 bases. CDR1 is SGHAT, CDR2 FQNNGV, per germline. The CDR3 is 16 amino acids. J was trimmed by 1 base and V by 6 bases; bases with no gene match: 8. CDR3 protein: CASSLSGGWSYNEQFF. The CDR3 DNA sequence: TGTGCCAGCAGTTTGAGCGGGGGTTGGTCCTACAATGAGCAGTTCTTC.

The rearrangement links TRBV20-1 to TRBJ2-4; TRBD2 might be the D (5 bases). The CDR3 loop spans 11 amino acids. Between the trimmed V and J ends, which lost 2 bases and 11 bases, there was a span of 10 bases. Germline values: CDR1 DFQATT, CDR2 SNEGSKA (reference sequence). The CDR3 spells CSARQNGVQYF. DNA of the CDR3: TGCAGTGCTAGACAAAACGGGGTTCAGTACTTC.

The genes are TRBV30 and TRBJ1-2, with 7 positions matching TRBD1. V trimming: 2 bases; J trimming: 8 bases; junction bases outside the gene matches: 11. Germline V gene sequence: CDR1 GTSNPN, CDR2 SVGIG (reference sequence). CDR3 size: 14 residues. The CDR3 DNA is TGTGCCTGGAGTTTTGGGACAGCCACTTCGGGCTACACCTTC. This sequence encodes CAWSFGTATSGYTF.

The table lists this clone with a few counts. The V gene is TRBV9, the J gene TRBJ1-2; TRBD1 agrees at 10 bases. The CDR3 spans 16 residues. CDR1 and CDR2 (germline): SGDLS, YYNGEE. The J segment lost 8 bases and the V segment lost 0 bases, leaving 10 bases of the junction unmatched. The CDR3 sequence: CASSVGTGGGLRGYTF. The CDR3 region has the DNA TGTGCCAGCAGCGTAGGGACAGGGGGAGGATTAAGGGGCTACACCTTC.

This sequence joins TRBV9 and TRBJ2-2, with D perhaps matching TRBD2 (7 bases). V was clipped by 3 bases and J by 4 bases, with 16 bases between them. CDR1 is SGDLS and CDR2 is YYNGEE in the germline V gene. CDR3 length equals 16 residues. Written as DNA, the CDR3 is TGTGCCAGCAGCGGCGCCGGGGGGCTAATCACCGGGGAGCTGTTTTTT. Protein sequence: CASSGAGGLITGELFF.

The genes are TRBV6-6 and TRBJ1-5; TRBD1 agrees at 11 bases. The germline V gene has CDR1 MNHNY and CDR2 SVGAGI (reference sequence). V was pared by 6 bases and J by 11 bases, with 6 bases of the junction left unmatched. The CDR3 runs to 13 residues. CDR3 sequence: CASRGGQGATQHF. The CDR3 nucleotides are TGTGCCAGCAGAGGTGGACAGGGGGCGACCCAGCATTTT.

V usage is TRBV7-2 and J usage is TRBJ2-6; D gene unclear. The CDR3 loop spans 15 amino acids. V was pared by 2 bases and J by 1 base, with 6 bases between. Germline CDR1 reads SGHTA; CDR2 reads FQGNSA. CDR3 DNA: TGTGCCAGCAGCTTATTCGAGTCTGGGGCCAACGTCCTGACTTTC. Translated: CASSLFESGANVLTF. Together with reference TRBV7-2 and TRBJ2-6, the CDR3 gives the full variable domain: GAGVSQSPSNKVTEKGKDVELRCDPISGHTALYWYRQSLGQGLEFLIYFQGNSAPDKSGLPSDRFSAERTGGSVSTLTIQRTQQEDSAVYLCASSLFESGANVLTFGAGSRLTVL.

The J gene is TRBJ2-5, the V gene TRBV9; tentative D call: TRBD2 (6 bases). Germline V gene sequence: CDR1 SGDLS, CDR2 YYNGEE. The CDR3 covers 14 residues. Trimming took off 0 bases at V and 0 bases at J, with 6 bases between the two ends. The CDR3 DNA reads TGTGCCAGCAGCGTAGGGGGGGACCAAGAGACCCAGTACTTC. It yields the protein CASSVGGDQETQYF.

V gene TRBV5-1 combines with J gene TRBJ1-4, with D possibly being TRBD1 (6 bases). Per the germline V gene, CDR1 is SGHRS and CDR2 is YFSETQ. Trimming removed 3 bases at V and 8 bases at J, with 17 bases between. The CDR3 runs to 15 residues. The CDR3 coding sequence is TGCGCCAGCAGCTCAAACCAGGGGAGTAGGGAAAAACTGTTTTTT. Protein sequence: CASSSNQGSREKLFF.

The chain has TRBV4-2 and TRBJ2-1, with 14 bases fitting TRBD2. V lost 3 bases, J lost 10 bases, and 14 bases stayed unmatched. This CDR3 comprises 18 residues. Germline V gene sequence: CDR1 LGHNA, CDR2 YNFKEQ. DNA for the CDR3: TGTGCCAGCAGCCATATTGGACTAGCGGGGGGCCGGCTCTTGGAGCAGTTCTTC. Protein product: CASSHIGLAGGRLLEQFF.

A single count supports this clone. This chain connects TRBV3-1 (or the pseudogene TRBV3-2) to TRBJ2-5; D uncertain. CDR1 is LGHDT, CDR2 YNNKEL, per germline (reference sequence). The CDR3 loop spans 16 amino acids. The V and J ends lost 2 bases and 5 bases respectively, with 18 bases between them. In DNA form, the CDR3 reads TGTGCCAGCAGCCAAAGGAGTTCCCTCATTGGGGAGACCCAGTACTTC. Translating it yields CASSQRSSLIGETQYF.

The CDR3, as DNA: TGTGCCAGCAGCCAAGATCGCACAGGGTGGAATGAGCAGTTCTTC. This codes for CASSQDRTGWNEQFF. The chain combines TRBV3-1 (or the pseudogene TRBV3-2) with TRBJ2-1; D possibly corresponds to TRBD1 (6 bases). V gave up 0 bases and J gave up 7 bases, with 13 bases separating them. The CDR3 is 15 amino acids. Germline V gene data show CDR1 as LGHDT and CDR2 as YNNKEL (reference sequence).

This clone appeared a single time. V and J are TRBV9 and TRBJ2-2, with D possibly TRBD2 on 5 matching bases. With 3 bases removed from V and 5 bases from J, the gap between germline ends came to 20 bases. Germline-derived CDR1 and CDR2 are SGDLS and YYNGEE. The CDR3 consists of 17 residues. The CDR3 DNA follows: TGTGCCAGCAGCGCCCCGTCCCGGGAAATAAGAACCGGGGAGCTGTTTTTT. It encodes CASSAPSREIRTGELFF.

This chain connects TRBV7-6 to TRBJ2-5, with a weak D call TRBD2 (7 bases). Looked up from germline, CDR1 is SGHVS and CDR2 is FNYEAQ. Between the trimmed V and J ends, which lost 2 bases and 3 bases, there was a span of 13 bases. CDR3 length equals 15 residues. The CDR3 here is CASSLTGGIKETQYF. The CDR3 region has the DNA TGTGCCAGCAGCTTAACGGGGGGCATTAAAGAGACCCAGTACTTC.

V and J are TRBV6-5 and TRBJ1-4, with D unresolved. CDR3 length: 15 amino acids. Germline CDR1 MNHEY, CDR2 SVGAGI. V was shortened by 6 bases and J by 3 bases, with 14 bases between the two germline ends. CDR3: CASRNGPAANEKLFF. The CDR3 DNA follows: TGTGCCAGCAGAAATGGCCCGGCGGCTAATGAAAAACTGTTTTTT.

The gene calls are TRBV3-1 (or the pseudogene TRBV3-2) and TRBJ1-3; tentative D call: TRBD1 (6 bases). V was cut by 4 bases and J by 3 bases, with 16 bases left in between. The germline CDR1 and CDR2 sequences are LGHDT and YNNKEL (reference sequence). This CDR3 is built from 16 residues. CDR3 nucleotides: TGTGCCAGCAGCCCCGCAGCGGGGGGCGGTGGAAACACCATATATTTT. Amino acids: CASSPAAGGGGNTIYF.

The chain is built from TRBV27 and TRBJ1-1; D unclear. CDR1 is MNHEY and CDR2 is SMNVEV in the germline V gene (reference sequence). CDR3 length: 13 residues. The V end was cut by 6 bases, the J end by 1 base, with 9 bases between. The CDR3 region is CASSGLQNTEAFF. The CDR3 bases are TGTGCCAGCAGCGGACTTCAGAACACTGAAGCTTTCTTT.

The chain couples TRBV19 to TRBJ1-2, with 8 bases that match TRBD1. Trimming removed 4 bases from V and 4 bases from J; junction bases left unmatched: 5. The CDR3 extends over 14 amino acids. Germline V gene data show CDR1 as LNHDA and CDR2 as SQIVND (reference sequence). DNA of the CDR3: TGTGCCAGTAGTACCGACAGGGGCTCCTATGGCTACACCTTC. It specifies CASSTDRGSYGYTF.

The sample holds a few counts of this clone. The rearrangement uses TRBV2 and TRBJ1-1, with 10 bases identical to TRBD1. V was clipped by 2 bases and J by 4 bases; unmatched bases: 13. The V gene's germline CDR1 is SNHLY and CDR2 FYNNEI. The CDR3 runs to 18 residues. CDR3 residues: CASSEMKWVGQGVTEAFF. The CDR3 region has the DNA TGTGCCAGCAGTGAAATGAAGTGGGTAGGACAGGGGGTCACTGAAGCTTTCTTT.

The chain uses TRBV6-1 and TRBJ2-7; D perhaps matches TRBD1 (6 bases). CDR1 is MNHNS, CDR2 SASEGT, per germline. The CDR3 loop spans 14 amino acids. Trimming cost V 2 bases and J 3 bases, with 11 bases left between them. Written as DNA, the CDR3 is TGTGCCAGCAGTGAATGGAGCAGGGGCTACGAGCAGTACTTC. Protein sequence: CASSEWSRGYEQYF.

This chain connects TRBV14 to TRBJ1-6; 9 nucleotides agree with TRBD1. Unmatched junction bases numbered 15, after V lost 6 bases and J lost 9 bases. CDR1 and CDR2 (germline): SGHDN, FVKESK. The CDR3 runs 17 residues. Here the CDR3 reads CASSNGTGTGSVSPLHF. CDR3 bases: TGTGCCAGCAGTAATGGGACCGGGACAGGGTCAGTTTCACCCCTCCACTTT. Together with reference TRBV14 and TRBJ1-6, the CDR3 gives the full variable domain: EAGVTQFPSHSVIEKGQTVTLRCDPISGHDNLYWYRRVMGKEIKFLLHFVKESKQDESGMPNNRFLAERTGGTYSTLKVQPAELEDSGVYFCASSNGTGTGSVSPLHFGNGTRLTVT.

The CDR3 DNA follows: TGTGCCAGCTCACCCGACAGGAACTATGGCTACACCTTC. Amino acid sequence: CASSPDRNYGYTF. The genes are TRBV18 and TRBJ1-2; D possibly corresponds to TRBD1 (6 bases). The V gene lost 3 bases and the J gene lost 2 bases, with 7 bases spanning the gap. Germline V lookup: CDR1 KGHSH, CDR2 LQKENI. The CDR3 sequence is 13 residues long.

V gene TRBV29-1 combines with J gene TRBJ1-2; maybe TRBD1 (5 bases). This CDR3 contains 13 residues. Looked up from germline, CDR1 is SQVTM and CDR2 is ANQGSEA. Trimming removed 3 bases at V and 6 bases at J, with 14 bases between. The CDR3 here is CSVEAGLGNGYTF. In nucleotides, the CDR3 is TGCAGCGTTGAGGCAGGGCTGGGGAATGGCTACACCTTC.

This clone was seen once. CDR3 nucleotides: TGTGCCAGCTCATTACAGGTACTCACAGATACGCAGTATTTT. It yields the protein CASSLQVLTDTQYF. The chain links TRBV18 to TRBJ2-3, with D possibly TRBD1 on 5 matching bases. The germline V gene encodes CDR1 KGHSH and CDR2 LQKENI. The CDR3 sequence is 14 residues long. V shed 5 bases and J shed 2 bases, with 11 bases lying between them.